A single sample is the source of the 27 T cell receptor beta chains below, sequenced in a study of identical twins. Each CDR3 protein gets one entry after TCRdb re-called the 5' RACE reads with MiXCR. The sample holds about 690,000 distinct CDR3 sequences, 6% to 6.5% seen once. The sequenced sample was naive T cells sorted from blood. These receptor sequences come from a man aged 18 to 30 in good health.

For this clonotype: A junction boundary mismatches the germline segment, possibly from a read error. The rearrangement links TRBV28 to TRBJ2-7; possibly TRBD2 for D (6 bases). The CDR3 is 14 amino acids. Germline assignment: CDR1 MDHEN and CDR2 SYDVKM. The CDR3 nucleotides read TGTGCCAGCCATCGGGCGGGACCCTACTACGGGCAGTACTTC. Residues: CASHRAGPYYGQYF.

This clonotype was seen ten or more times. The V and J genes are TRBV4-3 and TRBJ1-1; D is possibly TRBD1 (5 bases). The V end lost 0 bases, the J end lost 0 bases, and 11 bases lay between the germline ends. From germline, CDR1 is LGHNA and CDR2 YSLEER. This CDR3 contains 16 residues. CDR3: CASSQDLRGLNTEAFF. CDR3 bases: TGCGCCAGCAGCCAAGATCTAAGGGGCCTGAACACTGAAGCTTTCTTT.

This clonotype showed up many times. J is TRBJ1-5 and V is TRBV28, with no clear D. This CDR3 is built from 14 residues. V was clipped by 5 bases and J by 4 bases, with 12 bases between them. Germline V gene lookup returns CDR1 MDHEN and CDR2 SYDVKM. The CDR3 region is CASSPGILNQPQHF. In DNA, the CDR3 is TGTGCCAGCAGTCCCGGGATTCTAAATCAGCCCCAGCATTTT.

This clonotype was seen more than once but under ten times. CDR3 sequence: CASSQGQGTNTGELFF. The CDR3 region has the DNA TGTGCCAGCAGCCAAGGACAGGGGACGAACACCGGGGAGCTGTTTTTT. The gene calls are TRBV4-2 and TRBJ2-2; 8 bases fit TRBD1. This CDR3 spans 16 amino acids. The germline V gene encodes CDR1 LGHNA and CDR2 YNFKEQ. V dropped 1 base and J dropped 0; count of bases not matched to a gene: 1.

This clonotype has a count of ten or more. The chain links TRBV29-1 to TRBJ1-1; a possible D gene is TRBD1 (6 bases). The ends were cut back, 7 bases at V and 0 bases at J, with 9 bases in the middle. Germline values: CDR1 SQVTM, CDR2 ANQGSEA. The CDR3 runs 12 residues. CDR3: CSAGQLNTEAFF. CDR3 DNA: TGCAGCGCCGGACAGTTGAACACTGAAGCTTTCTTT.

This clonotype was observed a few times. V and J are TRBV12-3 or TRBV12-4 and TRBJ2-5; 10 positions match TRBD2. The ends lost 4 bases at V and 1 base at J; junction bases unmatched: 3. The CDR3 is 15 amino acids. The DNA for the CDR3 is TGTGCCAGCAGTTCACTAGCGGGGACCCAAGAGACCCAGTACTTC. Its protein product is CASSSLAGTQETQYF.

The table lists this clonotype with a count of one. This chain connects TRBV20-1 to TRBJ2-3; D remains unclear. The length of the CDR3 is 13 residues. The V end lost 1 base, the J end lost 5 bases, and 10 bases lay between the germline ends. Germline CDR1 and CDR2: DFQATT and SNEGSKA (reference sequence). The CDR3 DNA sequence: TGCAGTGCTAGAGTAGCCGGCATAGATACGCAGTATTTT. This sequence encodes CSARVAGIDTQYF.

This clonotype was seen a handful of times. This chain links TRBV6-1 with TRBJ2-5, with D possibly being TRBD1 (6 bases). Germline assignment: CDR1 MNHNS and CDR2 SASEGT. There are 16 residues in the CDR3. The V and J ends lost 7 bases and 7 bases respectively, with 25 bases between them. The CDR3 sequence is CASKSNSERTAGTQYF. The CDR3 region has the DNA TGTGCCAGCAAATCAAATAGTGAGAGGACAGCAGGGACCCAGTACTTC.

The chain couples TRBV5-1 to TRBJ2-3, with D perhaps matching TRBD2 (5 bases). CDR1 and CDR2 (germline): SGHRS, YFSETQ. V was cut by 0 bases and J by 10 bases, with 12 bases left in between. CDR3 length: 13 amino acids. The CDR3 sequence: CASSLEAPEAQYF. In DNA form, the CDR3 reads TGCGCCAGCAGCTTGGAGGCCCCGGAGGCGCAGTATTTT.

This clonotype was detected many times. The chain carries TRBV7-9 and TRBJ2-2, with a possible D match to TRBD2 (5 bases). Germline lookup yields CDR1 SEHNR and CDR2 FQNEAQ (reference sequence). The CDR3 consists of 15 residues. With 5 bases removed from V and 4 bases from J, the gap between germline ends came to 14 bases. CDR3 nucleotide sequence: TGTGCCAGCAGCATGAATAGCGTGTCCACCGGGGAGCTGTTTTTT. Its translation is CASSMNSVSTGELFF.

This clonotype appeared many times. The rearrangement joins TRBV21-1 to TRBJ2-7. TRBV21-1 is listed as a pseudogene. The CDR3 has 14 amino acids. CDR3 sequence (DNA): TGTGCCAGCAGCAAAATCAGAAGCTCCTACGAGCAGTACGTC. It yields the protein CASSKIRSSYEQYV.

This sequence joins TRBV12-5 and TRBJ2-3; 7 bases map to TRBD1. The CDR3 is 15 amino acids. Germline CDR1 LGHNT, CDR2 FRNRAP. J was trimmed by 1 base and V by 5 bases; bases with no gene match: 6. The CDR3 protein is CASGVGQLGTDTQYF. The CDR3 DNA reads as TGTGCTAGTGGTGTGGGACAGTTGGGCACAGATACGCAGTATTTT.

The V and J genes are TRBV5-5 and TRBJ2-7; 8 bases are a match to TRBD1. This CDR3 contains 13 residues. V trimming: 6 bases; J trimming: 3 bases; junction bases outside the gene matches: 5. Per the germline V gene, CDR1 is SGHKS and CDR2 is YYEKEE (reference sequence). DNA of the CDR3: TGTGCCAGCACCCCCGGGACAGGCTACGAGCAGTACGTC. Translated, it gives CASTPGTGYEQYV.

In this sample, this clonotype turned up a few times. The V gene is TRBV5-6, the J gene TRBJ1-2; TRBD1 matches 7 bases. V lost 5 bases and J lost 8; bases outside the gene matches: 6. CDR1 is SGHDT and CDR2 is YYEEEE in the germline V gene. The CDR3 is 12 amino acids. CDR3 loop: CASRRQGGGYTF. CDR3 in DNA: TGTGCCAGCAGAAGACAGGGAGGGGGCTACACCTTC.

The gene calls are TRBV29-1 and TRBJ2-1; 8 bases line up with TRBD1. The CDR3 length is 13 residues. Germline V gene sequence: CDR1 SQVTM, CDR2 ANQGSEA. Germline trimming cut 7 bases from V and 7 bases from J; bases unmatched to any gene: 9. The CDR3 is CSGGQGNVNEQFF. CDR3 in DNA: TGCAGCGGCGGACAGGGTAATGTGAATGAGCAGTTCTTC.

This clonotype was observed a handful of times. The chain joins TRBV5-1 to TRBJ2-1; TRBD1 is a possible D gene (6 bases). V gave up 1 base and J gave up 14 bases, with 19 bases separating them. CDR1 and CDR2 (germline): SGHRS, YFSETQ. This CDR3 spans 14 amino acids. CDR3 region: CASSLRPYRVVEFF. The CDR3 DNA sequence: TGCGCCAGCAGCTTGAGGCCTTACAGGGTGGTTGAGTTCTTC.

This clonotype was seen a few times. The rearrangement links TRBV4-3 to TRBJ1-2; TRBD1 matches at 10 bases. The CDR3 loop spans 14 amino acids. V lost 4 bases and J lost 8; bases outside the gene matches: 7. In germline, CDR1 is LGHNA, CDR2 YSLEER. In DNA form, the CDR3 reads TGCGCCAGCAGCCCGGGACAGGGGCAGGAAGGCTACACCTTC. The encoded protein is CASSPGQGQEGYTF.

This clonotype was found many times. The chain is built from TRBV10-3 and TRBJ2-1; D uncertain. Germline CDR1 and CDR2: ENHRY and SYGVKD. V shed 4 bases and J shed 8 bases, with 9 bases lying between them. CDR3 length equals 12 residues. The CDR3 here is CAISGVSYEQFF. The DNA for the CDR3 is TGTGCCATCAGTGGGGTTAGCTATGAGCAGTTCTTC.

The sample holds many counts of this clonotype. The rearrangement uses TRBV12-5 and TRBJ2-3, with D perhaps TRBD2 (6 bases). This CDR3 is 15 amino acids long. The ends were cut back, 1 base at V and 4 bases at J, with 12 bases in the middle. Per germline, CDR1 LGHNT and CDR2 FRNRAP. The CDR3 region has the DNA TGTGCTAGTGGTTTGGGTCCTAGCGAGGCAGATACGCAGTATTTT. This encodes CASGLGPSEADTQYF. Full variable domain (rest looked up from reference TRBV12-5 and TRBJ2-3): DARVTQTPRHKVTEMGQEVTMRCQPILGHNTVFWYRQTMMQGLELLAYFRNRAPLDDSGMPKDRFSAEMPDATLATLKIQPSEPRDSAVYFCASGLGPSEADTQYFGPGTRLTVL.

Ten or more counts support this clonotype. This rearrangement joins TRBV5-1 to TRBJ2-1; possible D gene TRBD2, 6 bases. The CDR3 contains 15 residues. V lost 1 base to trimming and J lost 4 bases, with 12 bases between them. Germline loops: CDR1 SGHRS, CDR2 YFSETQ. CDR3 loop: CASSLRRDLYNEQFF. The CDR3 nucleotides are TGCGCCAGCAGCTTGCGCCGGGACTTATACAATGAGCAGTTCTTC.

In this sample, this clonotype turned up many times. This chain links TRBV20-1 with TRBJ2-1; either TRBD1 or TRBD2 may supply D (5 bases each). Germline V gives CDR1 DFQATT, CDR2 SNEGSKA (reference sequence). The CDR3 spans 14 residues. Between the trimmed V and J ends, which lost 1 base and 6 bases, there was a span of 13 bases. CDR3 loop: CSARGLERGNEQFF. CDR3 sequence (DNA): TGCAGTGCTAGAGGTTTAGAGAGGGGCAATGAGCAGTTCTTC.

The table lists this clonotype with a few counts. The J gene is TRBJ1-6, the V gene TRBV20-1; D unclear. Trimming shortened V by 3 bases and J by 6 bases, and 3 bases separated the two germline ends. The CDR3 is 11 residues long. Germline-derived CDR1 and CDR2 are DFQATT and SNEGSKA (reference sequence). CDR3 protein: CSASPNSPLHF. CDR3 nucleotide sequence: TGCAGTGCTAGCCCTAATTCACCCCTCCACTTT.

This clonotype showed up many times. The rearrangement links TRBV5-1 to TRBJ2-1; tentatively, D is TRBD2 (5 bases). From germline, CDR1 is SGHRS and CDR2 YFSETQ. The CDR3 totals 15 residues. The V end lost 4 bases, the J end lost 8 bases, and 19 bases lay between the germline ends. In DNA, the CDR3 is TGCGCCAGCAGCCCCTGGGAAAGGCTGGGAGATGAGCAGTTCTTC. Protein product: CASSPWERLGDEQFF.

This clonotype was counted many times. This CDR3 is CASSKARDRQETQYF. CDR3 sequence (DNA): TGTGCCAGCAGCAAAGCCCGGGACAGACAAGAGACCCAGTACTTC. V usage is TRBV21-1 and J usage is TRBJ2-5; TRBD1 is taken as the D call from the table, unchecked against the DNA. TRBV21-1 is a pseudogene locus. The length of the CDR3 is 15 residues.

This clonotype was recorded at least ten times. The gene calls are TRBV29-1 and TRBJ1-1; D gene ambiguous. Germline lookup yields CDR1 SQVTM and CDR2 ANQGSEA. This CDR3 region has 13 residues. Trimming stripped 6 bases from V and 0 bases from J, with 11 bases between. DNA of the CDR3: TGCAGCGTGGTAGGGCGTCTGAACACTGAAGCTTTCTTT. Amino acids: CSVVGRLNTEAFF.

This clonotype was detected many times. This sequence joins TRBV12-3 or TRBV12-4 and TRBJ2-2; 7 nucleotides agree with TRBD2. V gave up 4 bases and J gave up 1 base; unmatched junction bases: 3. The CDR3 loop spans 15 amino acids. The CDR3 loop reads CASSYGEGNTGELFF. CDR3 sequence (DNA): TGTGCCAGCAGTTATGGGGAGGGGAACACCGGGGAGCTGTTTTTT.

This clonotype has at least ten counts. The V and J genes are TRBV6-2 or TRBV6-3 and TRBJ2-7; TRBD2 matches 7 bases. CDR3 length: 14 residues. Trimming at V came to 4 bases and at J to 2 bases, leaving 5 bases not matched to a gene. Germline-derived CDR1 and CDR2 are MNHEY and SVGEGT. The CDR3 DNA reads TGTGCCAGCAGTTCGCTAGCGGAAACCTACGAGCAGTACTTC. Translated, it gives CASSSLAETYEQYF.